This T cell receptor beta chain came from a study of blood T cell repertoires in COVID-19. Study-level information: The United States, Italy and Spain supplied acute and convalescent COVID-19 samples. PBMCs, B-cell-depleted T cells, or T cells provided the cDNA or gDNA that made up the material.

The germline V gene encodes CDR1 MNHNY and CDR2 SVGAGI (reference sequence). The CDR3 length is 13 residues. Trimming removed 5 bases at V and 1 base at J, with 8 bases between. Some clones are missing from TCRdb's copy, which holds only in-frame ones; the method was immunoSEQ multiplex PCR. The sample has about 42,000 clones, approximately 85% seen once. The receptor comes from a human donor in a cohort sampled during active COVID-19. The J gene is TRBJ2-5, the V gene TRBV6-6, with D perhaps matching TRBD1 (6 bases). The specimen was peripheral blood. The CDR3 DNA reads as TGTGCCAGCAGTCTCAGGGGCCAAGAGACCCAGTACTTC. Protein sequence: CASSLRGQETQYF.